This T cell receptor (beta chain) was captured in a study of blood T cell repertoires in COVID-19. The overall study: Collection of acute and convalescent COVID-19 samples took place in the United States, Italy and Spain. PBMCs, B-cell-depleted T cells, or T cells provided the cDNA or gDNA that made up the material.

In the authors' methods: Scientists estimated how many nucleated cells there were by amplifying reference gene primers. Assay used: immunoSEQ multiplex PCR; TCRdb lists only in-frame clones, some missing. V and J calls and clone size come straight from that table; D and trimming were deduced from the DNA. The profile shows hundreds of thousands of clones, about nine tenths of them singletons. The sequenced sample consisted of peripheral blood. This receptor was obtained from a young woman who had recovered from COVID-19.

The CDR3: CASSFPSSYEQYF. The DNA of the CDR3 is TGTGCCAGCAGCTTTCCCAGCTCCTACGAGCAGTACTTC. The chain carries TRBV13 and TRBJ2-7; D gene unclear. The CDR3 length is 13 residues. Germline V lookup: CDR1 PRHDT, CDR2 FYEKMQ (reference sequence). With 3 bases removed from V and 0 bases from J, the gap between germline ends came to 6 bases.